This T cell receptor beta chain comes out of a study of cytomegalovirus exposure and HLA in healthy donors. Study results and limitations: In an earlier analysis, most TCR beta V segments were productive about 90% or about 30% of the time.

PCR primers comprised 60 Vbeta and 13 Jbeta primers. The data were produced by immunoSEQ multiplex PCR, yet TCRdb's version contains in-frame clones alone and is incomplete. The table shows about 160,000 clones, with 80% occurring only once. As regards this clone: Its target is unknown.

Trimming removed 2 bases from V and 0 bases from J, with 14 bases in between. This CDR3 is 17 amino acids long. The germline gives CDR1 SEHNR, CDR2 FQNEAQ (reference sequence). This TCR was sampled from a man aged 25-45 years in good health and CMV-seronegative. The source material was PBMCs. This sequence joins TRBV7-9 and TRBJ1-5; D ambiguous. The CDR3 DNA sequence: TGTGCCAGCAGCTTACTAACTCGGGGTCGTAGCAATCAGCCCCAGCATTTT. Protein sequence: CASSLLTRGRSNQPQHF.